This T cell receptor (beta chain) came from a study of control samples from healthy donors and cancer patients. V lost 3 bases to trimming and J lost 5 bases, with 19 bases between them. Germline assignment: CDR1 DFQATT and CDR2 SNEGSKA (reference sequence). The CDR3 consists of 15 residues. Generated by immunoSEQ multiplex PCR, the TCRdb table keeps only in-frame clones and is missing some. The sample carries around 230,000 clones, 85% to 95% recorded once. The rearrangement joins TRBV20-1 to TRBJ2-5, with a weak D call TRBD1 (6 bases). The sequenced sample was blood. This clonotype was obtained from a man aged 50-60 years in good health. The CDR3 loop is CSASPVFRGWETQYF. CDR3 nucleotide sequence: TGCAGTGCTAGTCCCGTGTTTAGGGGGTGGGAGACCCAGTACTTC.